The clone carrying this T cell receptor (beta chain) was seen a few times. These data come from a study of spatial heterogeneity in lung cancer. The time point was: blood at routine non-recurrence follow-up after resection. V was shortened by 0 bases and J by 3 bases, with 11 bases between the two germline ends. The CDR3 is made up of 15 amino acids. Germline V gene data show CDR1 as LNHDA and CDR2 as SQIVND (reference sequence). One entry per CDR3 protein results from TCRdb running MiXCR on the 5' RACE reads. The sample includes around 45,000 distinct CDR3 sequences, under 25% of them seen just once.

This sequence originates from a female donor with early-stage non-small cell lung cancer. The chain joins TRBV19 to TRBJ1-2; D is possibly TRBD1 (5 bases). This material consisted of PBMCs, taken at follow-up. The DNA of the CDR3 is TGTGCCAGTAGTATAGATTCCGGGACCCACTATGGCTACACCTTC. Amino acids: CASSIDSGTHYGYTF. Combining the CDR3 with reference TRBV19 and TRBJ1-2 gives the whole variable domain DGGITQSPKYLFRKEGQNVTLSCEQNLNHDAMYWYRQDPGQGLRLIYYSQIVNDFQKGDIAEGYSVSREKKESFPLTVTSAQKNPTAFYLCASSIDSGTHYGYTFGSGTRLTVV.